This TCR beta chain derives from a study of T cell repertoires in ileal Crohn's disease. The wider study: Median disease duration was nearly eight years; 35% to 45% smoked at surgery. General study results and limits: Clonal expansions were more frequent in active smokers than non-smokers at surgery. Endoscopy was done a median roughly 6.9 months after surgery. Mucosal expansions were suggested to be mainly CD8 T cells.

For this clone: Its target is unknown.

V dropped 3 bases and J dropped 4; count of bases not matched to a gene: 5. Germline V gives CDR1 SEHNR, CDR2 FQNEAQ (reference sequence). The CDR3 loop spans 14 amino acids. Described time point: neoterminal ileum biopsy at postoperative endoscopy, about 6 months after surgery. Sequencing was performed with immunoSEQ multiplex PCR; in TCRdb, only in-frame clones are kept and a portion is missing. The table lists 4,000 or so clones, 60% to 80% of them singletons, with roughly 13% in the top ten. Sequenced sample: ileal tissue. The V and J genes are TRBV7-9 and TRBJ1-1, with TRBD1 matching 7 bases. The receptor comes from an adult with Crohn's disease. The CDR3 region is CASSFNQGGTEAFF. CDR3 in DNA: TGTGCCAGCAGCTTCAACCAGGGGGGCACTGAAGCTTTCTTT.